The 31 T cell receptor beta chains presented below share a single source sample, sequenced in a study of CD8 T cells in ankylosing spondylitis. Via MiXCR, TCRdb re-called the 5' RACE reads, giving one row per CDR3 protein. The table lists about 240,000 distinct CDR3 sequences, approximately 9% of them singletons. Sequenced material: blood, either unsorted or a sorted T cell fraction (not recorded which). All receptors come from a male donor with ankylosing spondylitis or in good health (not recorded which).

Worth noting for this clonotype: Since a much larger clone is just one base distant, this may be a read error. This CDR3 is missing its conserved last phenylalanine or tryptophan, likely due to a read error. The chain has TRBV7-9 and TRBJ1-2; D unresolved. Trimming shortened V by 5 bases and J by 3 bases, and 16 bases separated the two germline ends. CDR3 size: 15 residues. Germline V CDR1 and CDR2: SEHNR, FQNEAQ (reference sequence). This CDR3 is CASSLEPAGDYGYTL. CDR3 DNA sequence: TGTGCCAGCAGCCTCGAGCCAGCTGGGGACTATGGCTACACCCTC.

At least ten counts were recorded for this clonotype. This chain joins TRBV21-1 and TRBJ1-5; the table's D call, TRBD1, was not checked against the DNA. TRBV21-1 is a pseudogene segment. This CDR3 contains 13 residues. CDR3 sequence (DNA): TGTGCCACCCCCGGGCAGGGCGGTCAGCCCCAGCATTTT. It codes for CATPGQGGQPQHF.

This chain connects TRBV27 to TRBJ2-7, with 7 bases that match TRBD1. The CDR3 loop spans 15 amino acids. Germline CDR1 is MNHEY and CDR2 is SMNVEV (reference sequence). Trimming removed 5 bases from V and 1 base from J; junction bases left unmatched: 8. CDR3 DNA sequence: TGTGCCAGCAGTCGAGAGGGGGCGAGGTCCTACGAGCAGTACTTC. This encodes CASSREGARSYEQYF.

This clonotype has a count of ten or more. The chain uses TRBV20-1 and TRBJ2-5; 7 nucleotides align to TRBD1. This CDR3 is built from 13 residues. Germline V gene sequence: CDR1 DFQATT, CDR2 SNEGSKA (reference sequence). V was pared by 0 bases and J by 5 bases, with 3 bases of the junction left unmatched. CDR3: CSARDLRGETQYF. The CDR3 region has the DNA TGCAGTGCTAGAGATCTCAGGGGGGAGACCCAGTACTTC.

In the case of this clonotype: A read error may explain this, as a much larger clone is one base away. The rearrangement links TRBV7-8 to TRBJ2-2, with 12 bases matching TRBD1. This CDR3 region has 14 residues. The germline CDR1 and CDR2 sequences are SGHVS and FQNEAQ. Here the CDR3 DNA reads TGTGCCGGCAGCGGGACAGGGGGCCCTTCTTGGCTGTTTTTT. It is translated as CAGSGTGGPSWLFF.

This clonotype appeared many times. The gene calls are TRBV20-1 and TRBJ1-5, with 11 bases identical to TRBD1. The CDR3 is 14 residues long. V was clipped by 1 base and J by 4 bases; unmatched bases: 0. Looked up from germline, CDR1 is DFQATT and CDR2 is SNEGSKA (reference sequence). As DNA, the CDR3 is TGCAGTGCTAGAGGGGACAGGGGGAATCAGCCCCAGCATTTT. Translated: CSARGDRGNQPQHF.

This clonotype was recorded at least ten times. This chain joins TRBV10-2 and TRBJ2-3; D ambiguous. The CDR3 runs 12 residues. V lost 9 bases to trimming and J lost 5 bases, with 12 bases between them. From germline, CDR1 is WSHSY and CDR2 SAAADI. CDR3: CASGSKGDTQYF. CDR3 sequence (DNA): TGCGCCAGTGGAAGTAAGGGAGATACGCAGTATTTT.

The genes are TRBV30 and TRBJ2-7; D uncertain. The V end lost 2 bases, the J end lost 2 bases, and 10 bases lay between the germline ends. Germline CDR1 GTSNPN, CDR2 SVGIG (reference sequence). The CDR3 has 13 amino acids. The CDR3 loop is CAWSSDSTYEQYF. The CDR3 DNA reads TGTGCCTGGAGTTCGGATTCGACCTACGAGCAGTACTTC.

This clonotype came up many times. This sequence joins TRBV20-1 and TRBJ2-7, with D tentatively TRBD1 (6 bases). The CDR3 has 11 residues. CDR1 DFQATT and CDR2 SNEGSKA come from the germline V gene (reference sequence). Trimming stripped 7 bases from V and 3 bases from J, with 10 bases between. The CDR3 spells CSVVTGYEQYF. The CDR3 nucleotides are TGCAGTGTGGTGACAGGCTACGAGCAGTACTTC.

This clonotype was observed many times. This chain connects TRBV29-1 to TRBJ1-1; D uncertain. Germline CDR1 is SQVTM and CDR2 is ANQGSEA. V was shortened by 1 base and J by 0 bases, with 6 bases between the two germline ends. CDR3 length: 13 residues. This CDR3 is CSVEGGMNTEAFF. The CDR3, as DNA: TGCAGCGTTGAAGGCGGAATGAACACTGAAGCTTTCTTT.

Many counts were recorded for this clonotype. Here the CDR3 reads CSASHASGGSYEQYF. In DNA form, the CDR3 reads TGCAGTGCTAGCCATGCTAGCGGGGGTTCCTACGAGCAGTACTTC. This chain joins TRBV20-1 and TRBJ2-7; 10 bases fit TRBD2. V lost 3 bases, J lost 1 base, and 6 bases stayed unmatched. This CDR3 is 15 amino acids long. Germline CDR1 is DFQATT and CDR2 is SNEGSKA (reference sequence).

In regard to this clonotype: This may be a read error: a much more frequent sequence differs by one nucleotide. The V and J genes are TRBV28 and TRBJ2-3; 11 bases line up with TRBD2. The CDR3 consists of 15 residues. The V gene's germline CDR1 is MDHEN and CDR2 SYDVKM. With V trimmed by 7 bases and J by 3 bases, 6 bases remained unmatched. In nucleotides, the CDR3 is TGTGCCAGCACCTTAGCGGGGGGGATTACAGATACGCAGTATTTT. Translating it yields CASTLAGGITDTQYF. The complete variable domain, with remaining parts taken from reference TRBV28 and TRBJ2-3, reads DVKVTQSSRYLVKRTGEKVFLECVQDMDHENMFWYRQDPGLGLRLIYFSYDVKMKEKGDIPEGYSVSREKKERFSLILESASTNQTSMYLCASTLAGGITDTQYFGPGTRLTVL.

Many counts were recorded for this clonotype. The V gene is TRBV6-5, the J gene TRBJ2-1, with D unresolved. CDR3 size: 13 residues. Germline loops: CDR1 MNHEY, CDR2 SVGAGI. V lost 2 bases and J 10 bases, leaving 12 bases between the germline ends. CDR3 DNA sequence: TGTGCCAGCAGTTACGACGAAACTGGGGAGCAGTTCTTC. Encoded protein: CASSYDETGEQFF.

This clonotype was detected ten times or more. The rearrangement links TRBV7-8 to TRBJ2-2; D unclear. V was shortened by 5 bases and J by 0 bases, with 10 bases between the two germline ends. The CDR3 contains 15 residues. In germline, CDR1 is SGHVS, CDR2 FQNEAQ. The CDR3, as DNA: TGTGCCAGCAGCCCACGTCAGGCGAACACCGGGGAGCTGTTTTTT. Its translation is CASSPRQANTGELFF.

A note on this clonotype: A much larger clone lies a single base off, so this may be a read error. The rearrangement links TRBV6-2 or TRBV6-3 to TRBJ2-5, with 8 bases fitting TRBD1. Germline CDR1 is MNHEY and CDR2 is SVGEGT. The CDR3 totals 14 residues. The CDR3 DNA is TGTGCCAGCAGCACGGGGACAGGTCAAGAGACCCTGTACTTC. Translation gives CASSTGTGQETLYF.

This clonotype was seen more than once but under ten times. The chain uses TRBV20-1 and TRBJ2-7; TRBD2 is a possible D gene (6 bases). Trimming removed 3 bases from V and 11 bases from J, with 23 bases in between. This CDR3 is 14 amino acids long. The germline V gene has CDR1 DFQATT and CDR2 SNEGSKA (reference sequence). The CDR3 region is CSASPNQDRWREYF. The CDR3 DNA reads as TGCAGTGCTAGCCCCAACCAGGACCGGTGGAGGGAGTACTTC.

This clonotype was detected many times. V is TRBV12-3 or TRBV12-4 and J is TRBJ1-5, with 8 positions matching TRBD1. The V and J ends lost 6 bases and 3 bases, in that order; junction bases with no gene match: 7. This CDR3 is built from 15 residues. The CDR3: CASSSDRGSNQPQHF. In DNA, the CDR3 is TGTGCCAGCAGCTCCGACAGGGGCTCCAATCAGCCCCAGCATTTT.

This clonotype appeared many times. The CDR3 is CSAHKGGYGEQYF. CDR3 in DNA: TGCAGTGCTCATAAAGGAGGGTACGGGGAGCAGTACTTC. V gene TRBV20-1 combines with J gene TRBJ2-7; D may be TRBD2 (6 bases). The CDR3 extends over 13 amino acids. The germline V gene has CDR1 DFQATT and CDR2 SNEGSKA (reference sequence). The V end was cut by 5 bases, the J end by 7 bases, with 18 bases between.

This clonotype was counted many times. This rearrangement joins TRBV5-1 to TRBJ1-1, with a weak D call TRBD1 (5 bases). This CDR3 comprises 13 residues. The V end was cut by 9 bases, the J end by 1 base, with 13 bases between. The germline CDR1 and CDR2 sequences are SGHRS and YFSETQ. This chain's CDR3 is CATADISNTEAFF. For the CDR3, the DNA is TGCGCCACCGCGGACATATCGAACACTGAAGCTTTCTTT.

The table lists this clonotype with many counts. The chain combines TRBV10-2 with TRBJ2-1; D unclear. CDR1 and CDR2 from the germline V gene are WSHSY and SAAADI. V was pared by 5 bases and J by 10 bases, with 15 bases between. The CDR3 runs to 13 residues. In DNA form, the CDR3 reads TGCGCCAGCAGTCAGCAGGCCGGTGGGGAGCAGTTCTTC. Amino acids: CASSQQAGGEQFF.

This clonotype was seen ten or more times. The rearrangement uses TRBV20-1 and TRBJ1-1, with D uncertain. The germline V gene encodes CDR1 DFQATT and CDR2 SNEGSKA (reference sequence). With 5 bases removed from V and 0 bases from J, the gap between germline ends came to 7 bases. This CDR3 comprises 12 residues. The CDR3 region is CSASYLNTEAFF. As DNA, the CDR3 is TGCAGTGCTTCCTACCTGAACACTGAAGCTTTCTTT.

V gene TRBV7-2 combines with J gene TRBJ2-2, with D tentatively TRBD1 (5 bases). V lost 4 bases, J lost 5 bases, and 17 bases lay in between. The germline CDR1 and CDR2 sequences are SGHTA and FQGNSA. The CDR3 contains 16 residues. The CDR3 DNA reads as TGTGCCAGCAGCTCGGCTGGACAACCGCGGACCGGGGAGCTGTTTTTT. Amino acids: CASSSAGQPRTGELFF.

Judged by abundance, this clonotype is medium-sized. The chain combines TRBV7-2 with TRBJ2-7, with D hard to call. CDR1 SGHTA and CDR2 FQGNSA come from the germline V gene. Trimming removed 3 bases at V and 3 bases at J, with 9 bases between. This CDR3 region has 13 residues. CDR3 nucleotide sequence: TGTGCCAGCAGCTTTGGCGGTTACTACGAGCAGTACTTC. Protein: CASSFGGYYEQYF.

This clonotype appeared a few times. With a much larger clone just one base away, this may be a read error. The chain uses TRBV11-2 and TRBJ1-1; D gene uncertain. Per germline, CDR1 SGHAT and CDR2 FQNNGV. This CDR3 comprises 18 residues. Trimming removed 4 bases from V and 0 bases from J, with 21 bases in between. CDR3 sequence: CASSSCLTRRALNTEAFF. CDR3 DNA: TGTGCCAGCAGCTCTTGCTTGACTCGGAGGGCACTGAACACTGAAGCTTTCTTT.

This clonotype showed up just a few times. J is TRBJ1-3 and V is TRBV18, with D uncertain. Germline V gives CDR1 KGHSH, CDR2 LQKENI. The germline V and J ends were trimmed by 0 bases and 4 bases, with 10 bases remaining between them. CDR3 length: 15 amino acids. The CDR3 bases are TGTGCCAGCTCACCACCCACTCGGGCCGGAAACACCATATATTTT. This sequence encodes CASSPPTRAGNTIYF. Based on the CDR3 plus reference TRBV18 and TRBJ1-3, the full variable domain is NAGVMQNPRHLVRRRGQEARLRCSPMKGHSHVYWYRQLPEEGLKFMVYLQKENIIDESGMPKERFSAEFPKEGPSILRIQQVVRGDSAAYFCASSPPTRAGNTIYFGEGSWLTVV.

As DNA, the CDR3 is TGCGCCAGCAGCTCTGGGCCGACAACTAGGCGGGAGACCCAGTACTTC. Protein sequence: CASSSGPTTRRETQYF. The rearrangement links TRBV5-1 to TRBJ2-5; possible D gene TRBD2, 5 bases. This CDR3 is built from 16 residues. Germline CDR1 is SGHRS and CDR2 is YFSETQ. Between the trimmed V and J ends, which lost 3 bases and 5 bases, there was a span of 20 bases.

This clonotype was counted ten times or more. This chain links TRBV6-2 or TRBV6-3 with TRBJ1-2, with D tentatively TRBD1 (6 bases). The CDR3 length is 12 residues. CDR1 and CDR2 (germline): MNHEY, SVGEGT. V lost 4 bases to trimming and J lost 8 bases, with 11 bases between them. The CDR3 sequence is CASSWTVGGYTF. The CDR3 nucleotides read TGTGCCAGCAGTTGGACAGTGGGAGGCTACACCTTC.

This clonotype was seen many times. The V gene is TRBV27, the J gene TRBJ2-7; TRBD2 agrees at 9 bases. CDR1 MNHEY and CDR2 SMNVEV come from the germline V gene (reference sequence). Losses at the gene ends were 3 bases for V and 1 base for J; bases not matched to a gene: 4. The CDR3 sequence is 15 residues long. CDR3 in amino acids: CASSFQSGRSYEQYF. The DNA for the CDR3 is TGTGCCAGCAGTTTTCAAAGCGGGAGGTCCTACGAGCAGTACTTC.

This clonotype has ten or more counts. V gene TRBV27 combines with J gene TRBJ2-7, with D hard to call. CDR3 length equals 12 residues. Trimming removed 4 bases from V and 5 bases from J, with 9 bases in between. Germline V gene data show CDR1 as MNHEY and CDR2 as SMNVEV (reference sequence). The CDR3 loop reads CASSSPGNEQYF. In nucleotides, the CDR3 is TGTGCCAGCAGTTCCCCTGGGAACGAGCAGTACTTC.

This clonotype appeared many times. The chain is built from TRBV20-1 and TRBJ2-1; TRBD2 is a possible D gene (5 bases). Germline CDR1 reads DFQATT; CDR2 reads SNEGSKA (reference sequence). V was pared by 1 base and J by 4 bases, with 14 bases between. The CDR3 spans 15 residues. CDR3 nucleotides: TGCAGTGCTAGAGGATTGGGAGAGGTTTACAATGAGCAGTTCTTC. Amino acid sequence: CSARGLGEVYNEQFF.

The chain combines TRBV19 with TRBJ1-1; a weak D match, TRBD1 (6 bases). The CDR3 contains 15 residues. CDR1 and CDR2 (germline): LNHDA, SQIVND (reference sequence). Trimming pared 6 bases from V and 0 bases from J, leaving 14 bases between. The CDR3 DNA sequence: TGTGCCAGTAGGGCAGGGGACGTAGTGAACACTGAAGCTTTCTTT. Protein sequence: CASRAGDVVNTEAFF.